A single sample is the source of the 8 T cell receptor beta chains below, sequenced in a study of T cell responses to AZD1222 COVID-19 vaccine. TCRdb keeps only in-frame clones here, not all; method: immunoSEQ multiplex PCR. The sample yields fewer than 120,000 clones, about 85% seen once. This specimen consisted of peripheral blood, obtained on day 0 of AZD1222 vaccination. The receptors stem from an adult in good health.

This CDR3 is CASSPDGTKGHNSPLHF. The CDR3 DNA reads as TGTGCCAGCAGCCCGGACGGGACCAAGGGCCATAATTCACCCCTCCACTTT. This sequence joins TRBV11-2 and TRBJ1-6; TRBD1 might be the D (5 bases). Germline V lookup: CDR1 SGHAT, CDR2 FQNNGV. The CDR3 extends over 17 amino acids. Between the trimmed V and J ends, which lost 5 bases and 5 bases, there was a span of 19 bases. The entire variable domain, with the rest obtained from reference TRBV11-2 and TRBJ1-6, is as follows: EAGVAQSPRYKIIEKRQSVAFWCNPISGHATLYWYQQILGQGPKLLIQFQNNGVVDDSQLPKDRFSAERLKGVDSTLKIQPAKLEDSAVYLCASSPDGTKGHNSPLHFGNGTRLTVT.

This chain links TRBV2 with TRBJ2-7; D possibly uses TRBD1 or TRBD2 (5 bases each). Germline CDR1 and CDR2: SNHLY and FYNNEI. V was shortened by 5 bases and J by 1 base, with 12 bases between the two germline ends. This CDR3 comprises 14 residues. CDR3 DNA: TGTGCCAGCAGTAAAGGTGGGGGTTCCTACGAGCAGTACTTC. Encoded protein: CASSKGGGSYEQYF.

The chain recombines TRBV29-1 with TRBJ2-1; a possible D gene is TRBD2 (6 bases). The length of the CDR3 is 15 residues. Per germline, CDR1 SQVTM and CDR2 ANQGSEA. V lost 7 bases, J lost 4 bases, and 20 bases lay in between. The CDR3 sequence is CSAGSLAGRYNEQFF. CDR3 DNA sequence: TGCAGCGCAGGCTCCCTCGCGGGAAGGTACAATGAGCAGTTCTTC.

The CDR3 nucleotides are TGTGCCAGCAGCCAAGAGGGGGCGGACAGGCTGCTTGCTGGGGCCAACGTCCTGACTTTC. Its protein is CASSQEGADRLLAGANVLTF. The V gene is TRBV3-1 (or the pseudogene TRBV3-2), the J gene TRBJ2-6, with 7 bases identical to TRBD1. V was clipped by 0 bases and J by 2 bases; unmatched bases: 13. The CDR3 runs to 20 residues. Germline lookup yields CDR1 LGHDT and CDR2 YNNKEL (reference sequence).

V gene TRBV29-1 combines with J gene TRBJ2-7, with TRBD1 as a possible D gene (5 bases). Germline V gene lookup returns CDR1 SQVTM and CDR2 ANQGSEA. The CDR3 consists of 14 residues. V was trimmed by 1 base and J by 3 bases, leaving 13 bases between them. CDR3 region: CSVEVKTAIYEQYF. In DNA, the CDR3 is TGCAGCGTTGAAGTCAAGACAGCCATCTACGAGCAGTACTTC.

This chain's CDR3 is CASSWGTDEQYF. CDR3 sequence (DNA): TGTGCCAGCAGCTGGGGGACTGACGAGCAGTACTTC. The chain combines TRBV11-3 with TRBJ2-7, with TRBD2 as a possible D gene (6 bases). This CDR3 is 12 amino acids long. CDR1 is SGHNT, CDR2 YENEEA, per germline. V lost 4 bases and J lost 5, with 9 bases in between.

This chain links TRBV2 with TRBJ2-1, with 10 bases fitting TRBD2. Trimming took 5 bases from V and 9 from J; bases not matched to a gene: 10. CDR3 length equals 15 residues. Germline CDR1 is SNHLY and CDR2 is FYNNEI. CDR3 coding DNA: TGTGCCAGCAGTCCCCTAGCGGGAGTCGTCGCTGAGCAGTTCTTC. This translates into CASSPLAGVVAEQFF.

This clone was seen only a few times. The chain employs TRBV19 and TRBJ2-2; D is perhaps TRBD2 (6 bases). The ends were cut back, 0 bases at V and 7 bases at J, with 12 bases in the middle. CDR1 is LNHDA and CDR2 is SQIVND in the germline V gene (reference sequence). The CDR3 runs 15 residues. Here the CDR3 reads CASSIEAGSGGELFF. Written as DNA, the CDR3 is TGTGCCAGTAGTATAGAGGCGGGGTCGGGCGGGGAGCTGTTTTTT. The complete variable domain, with remaining parts taken from reference TRBV19 and TRBJ2-2, reads DGGITQSPKYLFRKEGQNVTLSCEQNLNHDAMYWYRQDPGQGLRLIYYSQIVNDFQKGDIAEGYSVSREKKESFPLTVTSAQKNPTAFYLCASSIEAGSGGELFFGEGSRLTVL.